Listed here are 9 T cell receptor beta chains from one sample, sequenced in a study of molecular identifiers for immune sequencing clone quantification. One entry per CDR3 protein, called by TCRdb with MiXCR from the PCR reads. The data show more than 300,000 distinct CDR3 sequences, about a fifth seen once. The sample taken for sequencing was naive CD8+ T cells from blood, with Jurkat cell RNA spiked in. Subset here: FACS-sorted CD8+CD4-CCR7+CD45RA+ naive T cells. The receptors derive from a human donor in good health. Some libraries in this study had Jurkat cell RNA spiked in.

This clonotype was recorded at least ten times. The chain carries TRBV12-5 and TRBJ1-1; 8 bases are shared with TRBD1. Germline V gives CDR1 LGHNT, CDR2 FRNRAP. Trimming took 1 base from V and 0 from J; bases not matched to a gene: 10. The CDR3 is 18 residues long. The CDR3 sequence: CASGLELYTDRVNTEAFF. The CDR3 nucleotides read TGTGCTAGTGGTTTGGAACTATATACGGACAGGGTGAACACTGAAGCTTTCTTT.

This clonotype has more than one count but fewer than ten. The rearrangement joins TRBV20-1 to TRBJ2-3; possibly TRBD2 for D (6 bases). Germline CDR1 and CDR2: DFQATT and SNEGSKA (reference sequence). Trimming cost V 1 base and J 1 base, with 12 bases left between them. This CDR3 is 15 amino acids long. The CDR3 sequence: CSARVNLARTDTQYF. DNA of the CDR3: TGCAGTGCTAGAGTGAACCTAGCGCGCACAGATACGCAGTATTTT.

The genes are TRBV27 and TRBJ2-5; 7 bases agree with TRBD1. The length of the CDR3 is 16 residues. V lost 0 bases to trimming and J lost 4 bases; unmatched junction nucleotides: 8. Germline CDR1 MNHEY, CDR2 SMNVEV (reference sequence). The CDR3 loop is CASSLSKGTVVETQYF. The CDR3 bases are TGTGCCAGCAGTTTATCGAAAGGGACAGTCGTAGAGACCCAGTACTTC.

This clonotype occurred once. Given a much more abundant clone one base away, this may be a read error. The chain carries TRBV6-5 and TRBJ1-1; D may be TRBD1 (5 bases). Trimming stripped 6 bases from V and 4 bases from J, with 18 bases between. The CDR3 is 15 amino acids. CDR1 and CDR2 (germline): MNHEY, SVGAGI. The CDR3 DNA sequence: TGTGCCAGCAGCTCCGGGGCAGGTTGGGCCACTGAAGCTTTCTTT. Protein sequence: CASSSGAGWATEAFF.

This clonotype was seen just once. A much larger clone lies a single base off, so this may be a read error. The V and J genes are TRBV6-5 and TRBJ2-7; D gene unclear. Germline CDR1 MNHEY, CDR2 SVGAGI. The V end lost 8 bases, the J end lost 2 bases, and 16 bases lay between the germline ends. This CDR3 is 14 amino acids long. Here the CDR3 reads CASWAQAFPYEQYF. The CDR3 DNA reads as TGTGCCAGCTGGGCCCAGGCTTTCCCCTACGAGCAGTACTTC.

This clonotype was seen repeatedly, ten times or more. The V call is TRBV28, the J call TRBJ2-3; D may match TRBD1 or TRBD2 (5 bases each). From germline, CDR1 is MDHEN and CDR2 SYDVKM. The V and J ends lost 6 bases and 3 bases respectively, with 16 bases between them. The CDR3 contains 15 residues. CDR3 sequence (DNA): TGTGCCAGCAGCAAATTCCGGGACCTAACAGATACGCAGTATTTT. As protein: CASSKFRDLTDTQYF.

This clonotype was counted a few times. This chain connects TRBV19 to TRBJ2-1; D possibly corresponds to TRBD2 (6 bases). Germline CDR1 LNHDA, CDR2 SQIVND (reference sequence). The CDR3 is 14 residues long. The V end lost 1 base, the J end lost 6 bases, and 10 bases lay between the germline ends. CDR3 DNA sequence: TGTGCCAGTAGTATAGGCGGGACGGCCAATGAGCAGTTCTTC. Its protein is CASSIGGTANEQFF. Filled out from reference TRBV19 and TRBJ2-1, the complete variable domain reads DGGITQSPKYLFRKEGQNVTLSCEQNLNHDAMYWYRQDPGQGLRLIYYSQIVNDFQKGDIAEGYSVSREKKESFPLTVTSAQKNPTAFYLCASSIGGTANEQFFGPGTRLTVL.

The chain recombines TRBV3-1 with TRBJ1-6, with 8 positions matching TRBD1. V lost 1 base, J lost 10 bases, and 9 bases stayed unmatched. CDR3 length: 16 amino acids. CDR1 LGHDT and CDR2 YNNKEL come from the germline V gene (reference sequence). In DNA, the CDR3 is TGTGCCAGCAGCCAAGTTAGGACAGGGAAGTTGTCACCCCTCCACTTT. This sequence encodes CASSQVRTGKLSPLHF.

This clonotype was seen many times. The chain carries TRBV30 and TRBJ2-2; a weak D match, TRBD1 (5 bases). Germline V gives CDR1 GTSNPN, CDR2 SVGIG (reference sequence). This CDR3 is built from 11 residues. V dropped 3 bases and J dropped 8 bases, with 7 bases sitting between them. CDR3: CAWRDKGELFF. CDR3 DNA sequence: TGTGCCTGGAGGGACAAAGGGGAGCTGTTTTTT.